This T cell receptor (beta chain) appears in the sequencing data of a study of T cell repertoires in cytomegalovirus infection. Study context: Indicated by public TCR beta signatures were CMV infection and matching HLA type. General observations from the study: In two of eight donors, the top clonotype was HLA-C-restricted CMV-specific.

Regarding this clonotype: The target antigen is unknown. The germline gene is not matched at one end of the junction; a read error may be the cause.

The CDR3 loop spans 15 amino acids. TCRdb passed the reads through MiXCR, listing each CDR3 protein once. Among about 830,000 distinct CDR3 sequences listed, approximately 32% were seen once. V gene TRBV12-3 or TRBV12-4 combines with J gene TRBJ1-1; 7 bases map to TRBD1. This specimen consisted of cultured CD8+ T cells from PBMCs, obtained from culture after CMV antigen stimulation. This receptor was identified in a human donor in good health (CMV status not recorded). Some clones in this sample may be carry-over from other donors' samples. The CDR3 sequence: CASSVGQGVLTEAFF. CDR3 DNA sequence: TGTGCCAGCAGTGTCGGCCAGGGGGTCTTAACTGAAGCTTTTTTT.